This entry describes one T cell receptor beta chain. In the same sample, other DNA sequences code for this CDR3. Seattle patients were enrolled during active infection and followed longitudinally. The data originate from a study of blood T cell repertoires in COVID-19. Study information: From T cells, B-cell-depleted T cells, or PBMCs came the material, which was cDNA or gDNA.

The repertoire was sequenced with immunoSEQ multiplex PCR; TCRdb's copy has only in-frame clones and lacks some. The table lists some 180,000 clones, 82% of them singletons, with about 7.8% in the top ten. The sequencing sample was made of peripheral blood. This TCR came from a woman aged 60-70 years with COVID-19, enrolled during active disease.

The CDR3 DNA sequence: TGTGCCAGCAGGCCGACAGGGGGCGGTCAGCCCCAGCATTTT. This translates into CASRPTGGGQPQHF. The gene calls are TRBV28 and TRBJ1-5; 10 bases are a match to TRBD1. The CDR3 extends over 14 amino acids. Germline V gene sequence: CDR1 MDHEN, CDR2 SYDVKM. V lost 6 bases and J lost 6; bases outside the gene matches: 5. Combining the CDR3 with reference TRBV28 and TRBJ1-5 gives the whole variable domain DVKVTQSSRYLVKRTGEKVFLECVQDMDHENMFWYRQDPGLGLRLIYFSYDVKMKEKGDIPEGYSVSREKKERFSLILESASTNQTSMYLCASRPTGGGQPQHFGDGTRLSIL.